These T cell receptor beta chains were read from a single sample in a study of blood T cell repertoires in COVID-19. Sequencing used immunoSEQ multiplex PCR; TCRdb keeps in-frame clones, though not all of them. The table includes almost 200,000 clones, around four fifths detected once. The sequencing sample was made of peripheral blood. The receptors were gathered from a man aged 60 to 69 with COVID-19, enrolled during active disease. The CDR3 runs from the conserved cysteine through the conserved F or W. Each record gives: clone size, CDR3 length, V gene, CDR3 protein. Clone size is stated in some rows and not others, as once, few, many or a class when expanded.

>.|13|TRBV4-1
CASSSGRYTEAFF
>few|12|TRBV19
CASSLTEYEQYF
>.|17|TRBV3-1/TRBV3-2
CASSPPWGQGPGNTIYF
>.|14|TRBV5-6
CASSLKREGYEQYF
>.|14|TRBV6-4
CASSLGQGPYEQYF
>.|15|TRBV6-4
CASSDSKTGADEQFF
>.|11|TRBV6-5
CAIRGDEKLFF
>.|17|TRBV4-3
CASSLGTGANTGNTIYF
>.|13|TRBV4-1
CASSQELNYGYTF
>.|14|TRBV12-5
CASALPGAGNTIYF
>once|12|TRBV11-2
CASSLDLYEQYF
>few|13|TRBV28
CASSLTGSQPQHF
>once|16|TRBV4-1
CASSQGPGLASNEQFF
>.|16|TRBV9
CASTPTVNSGTDTQYF
>few|16|TRBV27
CASSSGQGRENTEAFF
>.|12|TRBV7-9
CASSLGYYEQYF
>once|14|TRBV30
CAWGMTGVVNEQFF
>.|15|TRBV5-1
CASSLSGRGESPLHF
>once|14|TRBV6-5
CASSLRQVGQPQHF
>.|13|TRBV6-5
CASKESSNQPQHF
>.|17|TRBV15
CATSRTGLGQVDGGYTF
>.|14|TRBV27
CASSLSPRPDTQYF
>.|14|TRBV29-1
CSVDLGQMRETQYF
>once|13|TRBV18
CASSPGGNTEAFF
>.|13|TRBV5-1
CASSSGSTDTQYF
>once|15|TRBV6-2/TRBV6-3
CASSTKGQPSDTQYF
>.|14|TRBV29-1
CSTQLREGNQPQHF
>.|15|TRBV6-4
CASSSGLASTDEQFF
>.|16|TRBV7-9
CASSLDRGSSTDTQYF
>.|16|TRBV19
CASSIRGGRPYNEQFF
>.|13|TRBV25-1
CAMRDGLSYEQYF
>.|15|TRBV5-1
CASSFSPRQGDTIYF
>.|16|TRBV5-1
CASSLGQTLMNTEAFF
>.|14|TRBV27
CASSWGLAQETQYF
>.|16|TRBV3-1/TRBV3-2
CASSQGTGGPAYEQYF
>.|18|TRBV25-1
CATLKVTSGTTLRNEQFF
>.|14|TRBV14
CASSLDSGGYLQYF
>few|15|TRBV30
CASSGTGTIRTEAFF
>few|15|TRBV5-4
CASRGQGPENTEAFF
>few|14|TRBV28
CASILGTGPEKLFF
>few|14|TRBV7-2
CASSFGRVASPLHF